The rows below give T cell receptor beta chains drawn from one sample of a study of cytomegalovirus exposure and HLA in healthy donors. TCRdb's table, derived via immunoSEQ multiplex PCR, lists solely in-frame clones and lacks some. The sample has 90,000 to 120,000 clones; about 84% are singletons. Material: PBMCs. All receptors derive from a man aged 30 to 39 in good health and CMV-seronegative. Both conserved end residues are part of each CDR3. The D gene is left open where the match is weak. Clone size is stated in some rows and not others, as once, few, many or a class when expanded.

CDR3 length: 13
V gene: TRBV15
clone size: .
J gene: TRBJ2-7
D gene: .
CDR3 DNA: TGTGCCACCAGCCCTGGAACAGGCTACGAGCAGTACTTC
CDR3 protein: CATSPGTGYEQYF

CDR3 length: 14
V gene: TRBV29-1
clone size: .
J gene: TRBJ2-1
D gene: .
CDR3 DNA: TGCAGCGTTGACTTGGGGCCCTCATACAATGAGCAGTTCTTC
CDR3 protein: CSVDLGPSYNEQFF

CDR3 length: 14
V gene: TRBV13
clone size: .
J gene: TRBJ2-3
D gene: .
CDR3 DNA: TGTGCCAGCAGCTTAGCGGCAGGGGCGAATACGCAGTATTTT
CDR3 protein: CASSLAAGANTQYF

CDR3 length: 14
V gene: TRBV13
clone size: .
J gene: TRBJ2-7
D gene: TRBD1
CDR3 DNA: TGTGCCAGCAGCTTTGGCCGGGACAGCTACGAGCAGTACTTC
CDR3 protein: CASSFGRDSYEQYF

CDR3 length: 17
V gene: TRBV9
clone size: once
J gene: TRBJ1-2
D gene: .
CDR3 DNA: TGTGCCAGCAGCCCCCGCCCCGGGCGGACTTACTATGGTAGCTACACCTTC
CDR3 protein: CASSPRPGRTYYGSYTF

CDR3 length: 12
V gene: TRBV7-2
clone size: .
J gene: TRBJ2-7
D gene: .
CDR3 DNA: TGTGCCAGCAGCTTACATCGGGACGAGCAGTACTTC
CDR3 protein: CASSLHRDEQYF

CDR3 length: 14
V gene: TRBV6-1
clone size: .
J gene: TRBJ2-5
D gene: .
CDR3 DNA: TGTGCCAGCAGTGGGAGCTTGAGCCAAGAGACCCAGTACTTC
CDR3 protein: CASSGSLSQETQYF

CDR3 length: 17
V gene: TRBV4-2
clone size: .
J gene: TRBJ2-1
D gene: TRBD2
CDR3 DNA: TGTGCCAGCAGCCAAGCGGGTGGACTAGCGGGAGCGAATGAGCAGTTCTTC
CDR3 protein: CASSQAGGLAGANEQFF

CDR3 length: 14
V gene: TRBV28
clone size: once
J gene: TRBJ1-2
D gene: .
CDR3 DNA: TGTGCCAGCAGTTTGAAAGCAATATTTTATGGCTACACCTTC
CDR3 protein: CASSLKAIFYGYTF

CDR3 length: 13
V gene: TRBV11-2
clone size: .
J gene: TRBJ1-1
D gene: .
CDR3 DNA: TGTGCCAGCAGCTTAACTCGGAACACTGAAGCTTTCTTT
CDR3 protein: CASSLTRNTEAFF

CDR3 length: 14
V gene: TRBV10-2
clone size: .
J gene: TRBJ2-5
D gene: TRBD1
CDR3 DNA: TGCGCCAGCACCCGGGACAGGGGCCAAGAGACCCAGTACTTC
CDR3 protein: CASTRDRGQETQYF

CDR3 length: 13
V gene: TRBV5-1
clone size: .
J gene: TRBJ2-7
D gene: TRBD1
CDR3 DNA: TGCGCCAGCAGCGGGACAGGGGCCTACGAGCAGTACTTC
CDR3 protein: CASSGTGAYEQYF

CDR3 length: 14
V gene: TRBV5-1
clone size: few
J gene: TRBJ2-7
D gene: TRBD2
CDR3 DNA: TGCGCCAGCAGCTTTGCTAGCGGGGCCTACGAGCAGTACTTC
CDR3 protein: CASSFASGAYEQYF

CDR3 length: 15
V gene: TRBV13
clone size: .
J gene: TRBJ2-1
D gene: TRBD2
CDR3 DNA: TGTGCCAGCAGCTTTAGCGGGGATAACTACAATGAGCAGTTCTTC
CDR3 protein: CASSFSGDNYNEQFF

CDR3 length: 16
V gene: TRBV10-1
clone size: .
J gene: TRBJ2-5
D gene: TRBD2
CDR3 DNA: TGCGCCAGCAGTGAGTCGGGTCGGGGGGGCCGAGAGACCCAGTACTTC
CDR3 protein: CASSESGRGGRETQYF

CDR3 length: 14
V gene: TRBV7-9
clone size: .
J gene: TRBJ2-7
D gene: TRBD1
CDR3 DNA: TGTGCCAGCAGCGGGACAGGGTGGCCCTACGAGCAGTACTTC
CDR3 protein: CASSGTGWPYEQYF

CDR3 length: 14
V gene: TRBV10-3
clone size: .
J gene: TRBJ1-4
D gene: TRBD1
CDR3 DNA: TGTGCCATCCCCCCTCGGGACAGCGGCGAAAAACTGTTTTTT
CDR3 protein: CAIPPRDSGEKLFF

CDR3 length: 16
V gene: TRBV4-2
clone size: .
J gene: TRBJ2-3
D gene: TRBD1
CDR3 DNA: TGTGCCAGCAGCCGGTCCAGACAGGGGACAACAGATACGCAGTATTTT
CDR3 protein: CASSRSRQGTTDTQYF

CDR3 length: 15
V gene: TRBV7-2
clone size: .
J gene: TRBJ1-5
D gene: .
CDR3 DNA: TGTGCCAGCAACACGGACAGATATAGCAATCAGCCCCAGCATTTT
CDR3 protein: CASNTDRYSNQPQHF

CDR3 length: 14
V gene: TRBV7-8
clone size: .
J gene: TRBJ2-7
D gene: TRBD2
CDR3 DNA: TGTGCCAGCAGCCCCCGGACTAGCTTCAACGAGCAGTACTTC
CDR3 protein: CASSPRTSFNEQYF

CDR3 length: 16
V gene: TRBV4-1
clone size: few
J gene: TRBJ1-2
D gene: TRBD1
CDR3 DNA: TGCGCCAGCAGCCTTACCCTGACAGGGGTGTACGGTGGCTACACCTTC
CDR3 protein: CASSLTLTGVYGGYTF

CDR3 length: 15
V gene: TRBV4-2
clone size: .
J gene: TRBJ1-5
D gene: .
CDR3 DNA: TGTGCCAGCAGCCAAGCTCAGGGTACTAATCAGCCCCAGCATTTT
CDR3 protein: CASSQAQGTNQPQHF

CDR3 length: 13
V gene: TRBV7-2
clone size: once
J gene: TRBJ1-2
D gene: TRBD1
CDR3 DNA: TGTGCCAGCAGCCCAGTCACAGGGGATGGCTACACCTTC
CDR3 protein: CASSPVTGDGYTF

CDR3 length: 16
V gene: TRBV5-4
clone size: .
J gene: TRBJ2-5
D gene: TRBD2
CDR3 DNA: TGTGCCAGCAGCTCAAGGACTAGCGGCCCTCAAGAGACCCAGTACTTC
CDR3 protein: CASSSRTSGPQETQYF

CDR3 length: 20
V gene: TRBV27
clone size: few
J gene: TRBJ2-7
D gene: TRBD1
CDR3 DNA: TGTGCCAGCAGTTTTTTTGTCGATCGCTCTCGGAGCAGGGGGACCTACGAGCAGTACTTC
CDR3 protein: CASSFFVDRSRSRGTYEQYF

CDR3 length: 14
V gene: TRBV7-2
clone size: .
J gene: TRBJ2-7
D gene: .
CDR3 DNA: TGTGCCAGCAGCTTAGGGCTAGCCTTCGACGAGCAGTACTTC
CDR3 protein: CASSLGLAFDEQYF

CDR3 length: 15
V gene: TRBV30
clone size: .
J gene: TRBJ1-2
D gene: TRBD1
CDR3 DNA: TGTGCCTGCAGGGACAGGGGGCGGTCCAACTATGGCTACACCTTC
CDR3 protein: CACRDRGRSNYGYTF

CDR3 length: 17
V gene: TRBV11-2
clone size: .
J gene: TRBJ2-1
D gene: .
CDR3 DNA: TGTGCCAGCAGCCCCAGAGGGGGGGCGCAAGCCTACAATGAGCAGTTCTTC
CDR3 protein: CASSPRGGAQAYNEQFF

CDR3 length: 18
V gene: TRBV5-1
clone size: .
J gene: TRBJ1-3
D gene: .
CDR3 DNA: TGCGCCAGCAGCTCCGCTTTAGGCGGGGGGGATTCTGGAAACACCATATATTTT
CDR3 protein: CASSSALGGGDSGNTIYF

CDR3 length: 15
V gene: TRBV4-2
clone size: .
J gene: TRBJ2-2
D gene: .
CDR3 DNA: TGTGCCAGCAGCCAAGATCGGGTGACCGGTGGGGAGCTGTTTTTT
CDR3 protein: CASSQDRVTGGELFF

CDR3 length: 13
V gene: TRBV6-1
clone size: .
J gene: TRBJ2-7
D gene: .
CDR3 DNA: TGTGCCACCGAACCGGGACTCTCCTACGAGCAGTACTTC
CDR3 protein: CATEPGLSYEQYF

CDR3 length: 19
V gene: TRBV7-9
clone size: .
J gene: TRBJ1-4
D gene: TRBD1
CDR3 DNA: TGTGCCAGCAGCACACCCCGTCCCCGACACAGGGGAACTAATGAAAAACTGTTTTTT
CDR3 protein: CASSTPRPRHRGTNEKLFF

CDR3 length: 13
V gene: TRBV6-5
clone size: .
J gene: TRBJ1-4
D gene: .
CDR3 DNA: TGTGCCAGCACAGGGGCGACTAATGAAAAACTGTTTTTT
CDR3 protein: CASTGATNEKLFF

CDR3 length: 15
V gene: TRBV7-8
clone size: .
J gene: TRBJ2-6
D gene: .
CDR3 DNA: TGTGCCAGCAGCCCGCTCCTATCTGGGGCCAACGTCCTGACTTTC
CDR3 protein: CASSPLLSGANVLTF

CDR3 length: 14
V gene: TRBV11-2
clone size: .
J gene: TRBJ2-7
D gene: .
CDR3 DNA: TGTGCCAGCAGCACACCCGACACCGACTACGAGCAGTACTTC
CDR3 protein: CASSTPDTDYEQYF

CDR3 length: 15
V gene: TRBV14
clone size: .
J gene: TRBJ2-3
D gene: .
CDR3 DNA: TGTGCCAGCAGCCCCGGACAGACCAGCACAGATACGCAGTATTTT
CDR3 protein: CASSPGQTSTDTQYF

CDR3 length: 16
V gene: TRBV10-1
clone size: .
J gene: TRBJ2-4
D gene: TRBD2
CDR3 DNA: TGCGCCAGCAGTGAGGGGAGCGGGAAAGCCAAAAACATTCAGTACTTC
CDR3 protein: CASSEGSGKAKNIQYF

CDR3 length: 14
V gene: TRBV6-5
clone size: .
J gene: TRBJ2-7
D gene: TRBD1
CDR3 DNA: TGTGCCAGCAGCCCTGACAGGGGGTCGGCCGAGCAGTACTTC
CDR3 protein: CASSPDRGSAEQYF

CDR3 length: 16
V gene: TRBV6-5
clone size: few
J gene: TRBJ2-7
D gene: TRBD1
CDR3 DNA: TGTGCCAGCAGTTATACCCGGGACAGGGGAGGGTACGAGCAGTACTTC
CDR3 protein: CASSYTRDRGGYEQYF

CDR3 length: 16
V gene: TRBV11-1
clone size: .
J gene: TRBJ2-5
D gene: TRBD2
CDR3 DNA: TGTGCCAGCAGCACCGGGACTAGCGGGGCCCAAGAGACCCAGTACTTC
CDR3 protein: CASSTGTSGAQETQYF

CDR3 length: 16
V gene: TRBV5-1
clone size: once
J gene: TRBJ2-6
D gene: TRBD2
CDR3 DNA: TGCGCCAGCAGCTTGCGCGGGGGATCTGGGGCCAACGTCCTGACTTTC
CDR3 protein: CASSLRGGSGANVLTF

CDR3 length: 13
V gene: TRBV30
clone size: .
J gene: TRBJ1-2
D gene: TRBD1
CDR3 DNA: TGTGCCTGGAACAAACAGGGGAACTATGGCTACACCTTC
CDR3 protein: CAWNKQGNYGYTF

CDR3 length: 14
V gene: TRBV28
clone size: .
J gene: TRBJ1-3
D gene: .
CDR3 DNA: TGTGCCAGCAGCCCAGGACACTCTGGAAACACCATATATTTT
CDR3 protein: CASSPGHSGNTIYF

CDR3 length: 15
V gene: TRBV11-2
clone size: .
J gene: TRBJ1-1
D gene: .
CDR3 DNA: TGTGCCAGCAGCTTCCCGGGGCAGGGAGGGACTGAAGCTTTCTTT
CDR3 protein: CASSFPGQGGTEAFF

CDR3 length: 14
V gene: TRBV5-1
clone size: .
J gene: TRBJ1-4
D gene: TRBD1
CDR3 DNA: TGCGCCAGCAGCTTGGAACGGACAGGGGAAAAACTGTTTTTT
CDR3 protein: CASSLERTGEKLFF

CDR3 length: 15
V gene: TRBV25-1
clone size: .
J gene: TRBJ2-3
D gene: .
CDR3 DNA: TGTGCCAGCAGCGACACTAGATACCGCACAGATACGCAGTATTTT
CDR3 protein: CASSDTRYRTDTQYF

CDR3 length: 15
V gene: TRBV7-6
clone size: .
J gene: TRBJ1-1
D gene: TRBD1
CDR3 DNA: TGTGCCAGCAGCAGGGCCACAGGGGCCGACACTGAAGCTTTCTTT
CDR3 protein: CASSRATGADTEAFF

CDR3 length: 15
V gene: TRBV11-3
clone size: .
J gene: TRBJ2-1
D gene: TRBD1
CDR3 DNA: TGTGCCAGCAGCAAGGGACAGGGGGCGTCTAATGAGCAGTTCTTC
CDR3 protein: CASSKGQGASNEQFF

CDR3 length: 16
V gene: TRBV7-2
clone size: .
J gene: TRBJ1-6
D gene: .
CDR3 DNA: TGTGCCAGCAGCCCGCCGGTTAGCTCCTATAATTCACCCCTCCACTTT
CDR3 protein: CASSPPVSSYNSPLHF

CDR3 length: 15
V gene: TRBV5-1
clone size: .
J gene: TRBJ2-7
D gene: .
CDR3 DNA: TGCGCCAGCAGCTTGGTGGGGGGTAGCTCCTACGAGCAGTACTTC
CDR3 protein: CASSLVGGSSYEQYF

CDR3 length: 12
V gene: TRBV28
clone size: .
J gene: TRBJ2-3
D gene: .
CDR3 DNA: TGTGCCAGCCAGGCGGGGTTGGATACGCAGTATTTT
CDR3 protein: CASQAGLDTQYF

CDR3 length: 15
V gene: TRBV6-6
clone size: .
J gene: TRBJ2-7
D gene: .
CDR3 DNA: TGTGCCAGCAGTCCCCGGGGTAGGAGCTCCTACGAGCAGTACTTC
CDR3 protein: CASSPRGRSSYEQYF

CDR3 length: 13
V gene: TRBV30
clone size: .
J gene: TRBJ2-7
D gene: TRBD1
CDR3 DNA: TGTGCCTGGAGTGCGACAGGGGGTTACGAGCAGTACTTC
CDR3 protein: CAWSATGGYEQYF

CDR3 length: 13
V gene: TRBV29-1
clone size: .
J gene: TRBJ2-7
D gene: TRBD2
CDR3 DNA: TGCAGCGCCGTCGGACTAGCGGGGGACGAGCAGTACTTC
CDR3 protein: CSAVGLAGDEQYF

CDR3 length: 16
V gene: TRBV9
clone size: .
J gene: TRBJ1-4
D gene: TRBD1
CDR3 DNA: TGTGCCAGCAGCGGGACAGGGTTGGCAACTAATGAAAAACTGTTTTTT
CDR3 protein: CASSGTGLATNEKLFF

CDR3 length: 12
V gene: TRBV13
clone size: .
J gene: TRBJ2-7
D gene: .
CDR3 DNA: TGTGCCAGCAGCTTAGGCCGGAGCGAGCAGTACTTC
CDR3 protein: CASSLGRSEQYF

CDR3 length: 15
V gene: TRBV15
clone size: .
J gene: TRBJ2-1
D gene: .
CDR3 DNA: TGTGCCACCAGCAGGGGCAGGGCAGGGGTGAATGAGCAGTTCTTC
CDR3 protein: CATSRGRAGVNEQFF

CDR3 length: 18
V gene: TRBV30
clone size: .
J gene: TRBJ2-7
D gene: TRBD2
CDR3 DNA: TGTGCCTGGAGTGTACTAACTAGCGGGAGGCCGTCTCCCTACGAGCAGTACTTC
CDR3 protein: CAWSVLTSGRPSPYEQYF

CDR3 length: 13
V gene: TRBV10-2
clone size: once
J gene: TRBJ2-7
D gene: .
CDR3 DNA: TGCGCCAGCAGTGACAGGGGTCCGGACGAGCAGTACTTC
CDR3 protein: CASSDRGPDEQYF

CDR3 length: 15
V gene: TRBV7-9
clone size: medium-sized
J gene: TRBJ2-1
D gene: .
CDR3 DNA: TGTGCCAGCAGCGGGCTTTACGATTCCTACAATGAGCAGTTCTTC
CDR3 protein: CASSGLYDSYNEQFF